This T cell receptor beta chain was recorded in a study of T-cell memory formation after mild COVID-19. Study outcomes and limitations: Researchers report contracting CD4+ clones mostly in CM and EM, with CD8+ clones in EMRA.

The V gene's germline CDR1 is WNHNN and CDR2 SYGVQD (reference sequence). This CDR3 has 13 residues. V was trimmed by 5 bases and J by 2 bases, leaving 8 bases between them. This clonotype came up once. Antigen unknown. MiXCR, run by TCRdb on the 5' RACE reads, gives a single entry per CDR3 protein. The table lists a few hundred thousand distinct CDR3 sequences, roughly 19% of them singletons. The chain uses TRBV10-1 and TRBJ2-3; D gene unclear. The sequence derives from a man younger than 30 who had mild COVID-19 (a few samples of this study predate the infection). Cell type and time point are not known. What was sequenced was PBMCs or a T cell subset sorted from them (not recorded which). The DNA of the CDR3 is TGCGCCAGCAGTAACAAGCCCACAGATACGCAGTATTTT. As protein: CASSNKPTDTQYF.